The 9 T cell receptor beta chains in this list originate from one sample, sequenced in a study of blood T cell repertoires in COVID-19. The data were produced by immunoSEQ multiplex PCR, yet TCRdb's version contains in-frame clones alone and is incomplete. Of 150,000 to 200,000 clones in the sample, 85% to 90% were seen once. Specimen: PBMCs or T cells enriched from blood (not recorded which). The receptors stem from a woman aged 50 to 60 who had recovered from COVID-19.

The chain carries TRBV28 and TRBJ1-4; D may be TRBD1 (5 bases). Germline CDR1 MDHEN, CDR2 SYDVKM. Trimming stripped 2 bases from V and 7 bases from J, with 5 bases between. The CDR3 consists of 12 residues. The CDR3 here is CASSLQGEKLFF. The DNA of the CDR3 is TGTGCCAGCAGTTTACAGGGTGAAAAACTGTTTTTT.

This clone was recorded many times. This chain links TRBV7-9 with TRBJ1-5; TRBD1 might be the D (6 bases). The CDR3 is 16 residues long. Germline-derived CDR1 and CDR2 are SEHNR and FQNEAQ (reference sequence). V lost 5 bases and J lost 2, with 16 bases in between. The CDR3 nucleotides are TGTGCCAGCAGCCCAACGGGGGGCGGCGGCAATCAGCCCCAGCATTTT. Translation: CASSPTGGGGNQPQHF.

The chain employs TRBV14 and TRBJ1-2; 8 bases map to TRBD1. The length of the CDR3 is 15 residues. The germline V gene has CDR1 SGHDN and CDR2 FVKESK. The ends lost 2 bases at V and 3 bases at J; junction bases unmatched: 5. CDR3 sequence (DNA): TGTGCCAGCAGCCAACGGACAGGGTCCTACTATGGCTACACCTTC. Its translation is CASSQRTGSYYGYTF.

This clone was seen only a few times. The chain joins TRBV5-1 to TRBJ2-3; 10 bases match TRBD1. Germline CDR1 and CDR2: SGHRS and YFSETQ. The CDR3 has 16 amino acids. V was clipped by 4 bases and J by 2 bases; unmatched bases: 7. The CDR3 sequence is CASSTGDRGDTDTQYF. CDR3 bases: TGCGCCAGCAGCACCGGGGACAGGGGCGACACAGATACGCAGTATTTT.

The gene calls are TRBV19 and TRBJ2-5, with 9 bases fitting TRBD1. CDR1 is LNHDA, CDR2 SQIVND, per germline (reference sequence). V lost 3 bases to trimming and J lost 2 bases; unmatched junction nucleotides: 10. The CDR3 length is 17 residues. For the CDR3, the DNA is TGTGCCAGTAGTATTTCTCACCGGGACAGGGAACAAGAGACCCAGTACTTC. This gives the protein CASSISHRDREQETQYF.

The V call is TRBV4-1, the J call TRBJ1-5; no clear D gene. The V end was cut by 0 bases, the J end by 7 bases, with 7 bases between. CDR1 and CDR2 from the germline V gene are MGHRA and YSYEKL. The CDR3 has 13 amino acids. The CDR3 loop reads CASSQEESQPQHF. For the CDR3, the DNA is TGCGCCAGCAGCCAAGAGGAGAGCCAGCCCCAGCATTTT.

This chain joins TRBV7-2 and TRBJ1-2; perhaps TRBD1 as D (6 bases). Germline V gene sequence: CDR1 SGHTA, CDR2 FQGNSA. The CDR3 extends over 14 amino acids. V dropped 1 base and J dropped 7 bases, with 13 bases sitting between them. The CDR3 coding sequence is TGTGCCAGCAGCTTAGTACAGGGTCAGGGTGGCTACACCTTC. It codes for CASSLVQGQGGYTF.

CDR3 residues: CAIKGAPSSYEQYF. CDR3 DNA: TGTGCCATCAAGGGGGCCCCTAGCTCCTACGAGCAGTACTTC. V is TRBV10-3 and J is TRBJ2-7; 7 bases agree with TRBD1. The CDR3 runs to 14 residues. The V gene end was trimmed by 7 bases and the J gene end by 0 bases; junction bases not matched to a gene: 6. CDR1 and CDR2 from the germline V gene are ENHRY and SYGVKD.

This chain links TRBV7-8 with TRBJ1-4, with D uncertain. The CDR3 has 15 residues. Per germline, CDR1 SGHVS and CDR2 FQNEAQ. Trimming took 6 bases from V and 8 from J, leaving 19 bases between them. The CDR3 DNA sequence: TGTGCCAGCAGGGCACCGGGAGCAGGAACAGAAAAACTGTTTTTT. Translation gives CASRAPGAGTEKLFF.